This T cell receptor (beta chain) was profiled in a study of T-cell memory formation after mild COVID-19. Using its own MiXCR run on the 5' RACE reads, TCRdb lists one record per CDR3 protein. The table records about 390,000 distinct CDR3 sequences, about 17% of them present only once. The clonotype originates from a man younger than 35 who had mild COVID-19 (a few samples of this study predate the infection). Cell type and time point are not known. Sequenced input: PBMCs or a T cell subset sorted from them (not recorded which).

The CDR3 reads CASSLEGQGSFYGYTF. In DNA form, the CDR3 reads TGCGCCAGCAGCTTGGAGGGTCAGGGGAGTTTTTATGGCTACACCTTC. The V and J genes are TRBV5-1 and TRBJ1-2; tentative D call: TRBD1 (6 bases). Germline CDR1 and CDR2: SGHRS and YFSETQ. The CDR3 sequence is 16 residues long. The V gene lost 0 bases and the J gene lost 5 bases, with 17 bases spanning the gap. Drawing the rest from reference TRBV5-1 and TRBJ1-2, the complete variable domain is KAGVTQTPRYLIKTRGQQVTLSCSPISGHRSVSWYQQTPGQGLQFLFEYFSETQRNKGNFPGRFSGRQFSNSRSEMNVSTLELGDSALYLCASSLEGQGSFYGYTFGSGTRLTVV.